This T cell receptor (beta chain) originates from a study of cytomegalovirus exposure and HLA in healthy donors. The CDR3 runs 17 residues. Germline V lookup: CDR1 SGHRS, CDR2 YFSETQ. After removal of 0 bases from V and 6 bases from J, the junction contained 8 bases not matched to a gene. This clone was observed a single time. Primers: 60 Vbeta forward and 13 Jbeta reverse. TCRdb's copy holds only in-frame clones and misses some; the assay was immunoSEQ multiplex PCR. The sample shows 250,000 to 300,000 clones, about nine tenths of them seen only once. Sequencing used PBMCs. The chain is built from TRBV5-1 and TRBJ1-6; TRBD1 agrees at 8 bases. This clonotype originated in a girl aged 2 to 9 in good health and CMV-seronegative. The CDR3 DNA reads TGCGCCAGCAGCTTGGGGGAGACAGGGGCCACTAATTCACCCCTCCACTTT. Protein product: CASSLGETGATNSPLHF.